Below, 7 T cell receptor beta chains from the same sample are listed, as sequenced in a study of PD-L1 blockade in urothelial cancer. TCRdb keeps only in-frame clones here, not all; method: immunoSEQ multiplex PCR. The sample carries tens of thousands of clones, 75% to 90% recorded once. Sequencing was performed on PBMCs, taken around atezolizumab (anti-PD-L1) treatment. The receptors stem from a woman aged 70-85 years with urothelial cancer.

The gene calls are TRBV5-1 and TRBJ1-1; TRBD1 aligns across 9 bases. The CDR3 covers 15 residues. CDR1 is SGHRS, CDR2 YFSETQ, per germline. V trimming: 2 bases; J trimming: 0 bases; junction bases outside the gene matches: 2. CDR3 protein: CASSFNRGLNTEAFF. CDR3 coding DNA: TGCGCCAGCAGCTTCAACAGGGGGCTGAACACTGAAGCTTTCTTT.

A remark on this clone: This CDR3 is also generated by other DNA sequences in the sample. This chain uses TRBV4-1 with TRBJ1-5; 9 bases map to TRBD1. This CDR3 is built from 15 residues. With V trimmed by 1 base and J by 2 bases, 0 bases remained unmatched. Germline V gives CDR1 MGHRA, CDR2 YSYEKL. CDR3 nucleotides: TGCGCCAGCAGCCAAGGACAGGGGGGCAATCAGCCCCAGCATTTT. Translating it yields CASSQGQGGNQPQHF.

In this sample, this clone turned up many times. This chain links TRBV5-1 with TRBJ2-1; 9 nucleotides line up with TRBD2. CDR3 length: 15 residues. V lost 2 bases, J lost 9 bases, and 9 bases stayed unmatched. Germline CDR1 and CDR2: SGHRS and YFSETQ. The DNA for the CDR3 is TGCGCCAGCAGCTTCGGTCTAGCGGGGAGCGGTGAGCAGTTCTTC. Its protein is CASSFGLAGSGEQFF.

The V and J genes are TRBV18 and TRBJ2-2; 8 bases match TRBD1. The junction had 3 bases not matched to a gene; V was cut back by 6 bases and J by 3 bases. CDR3 length: 14 amino acids. Germline-derived CDR1 and CDR2 are KGHSH and LQKENI. The chain's CDR3 is CASSPTGDTGELFF. The DNA of the CDR3 is TGTGCCAGCTCGCCGACAGGGGACACCGGGGAGCTGTTTTTT.

The V and J genes are TRBV19 and TRBJ1-4; D might be TRBD1 (5 bases). The germline V gene encodes CDR1 LNHDA and CDR2 SQIVND (reference sequence). The V end lost 5 bases, the J end lost 8 bases, and 21 bases lay between the germline ends. This CDR3 is built from 16 residues. The CDR3: CASSPLQGQKSEKLFF. The CDR3 nucleotides are TGTGCCAGTAGTCCCCTCCAGGGCCAGAAGTCCGAAAAACTGTTTTTT.

This chain connects TRBV5-1 to TRBJ2-7, with 7 bases matching TRBD1. V lost 3 bases to trimming and J lost 5 bases; unmatched junction nucleotides: 2. The CDR3 covers 12 residues. Germline lookup yields CDR1 SGHRS and CDR2 YFSETQ. The CDR3: CASSSTGDEQYF. CDR3 nucleotides: TGCGCCAGCAGCTCCACAGGGGACGAGCAGTACTTC.

The DNA for the CDR3 is TGTGCCAGCAGCTTTTCTATCGAGCAGTACTTC. It is translated as CASSFSIEQYF. This rearrangement joins TRBV7-9 to TRBJ2-7; D gene uncertain. Germline-derived CDR1 and CDR2 are SEHNR and FQNEAQ (reference sequence). This CDR3 comprises 11 residues. The germline V and J ends were trimmed by 3 bases and 6 bases, with 6 bases remaining between them.